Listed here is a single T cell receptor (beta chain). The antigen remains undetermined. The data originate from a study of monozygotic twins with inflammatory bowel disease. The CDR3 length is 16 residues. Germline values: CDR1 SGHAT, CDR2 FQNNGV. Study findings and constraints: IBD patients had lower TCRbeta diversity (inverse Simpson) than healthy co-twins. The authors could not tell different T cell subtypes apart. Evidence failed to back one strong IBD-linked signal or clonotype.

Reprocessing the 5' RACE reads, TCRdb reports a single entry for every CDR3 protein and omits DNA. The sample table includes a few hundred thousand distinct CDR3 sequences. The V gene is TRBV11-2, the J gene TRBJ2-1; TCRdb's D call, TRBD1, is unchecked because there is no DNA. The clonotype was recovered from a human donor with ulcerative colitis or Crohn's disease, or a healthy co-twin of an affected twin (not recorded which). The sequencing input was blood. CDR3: CASSSSGGHSYNEQFF.